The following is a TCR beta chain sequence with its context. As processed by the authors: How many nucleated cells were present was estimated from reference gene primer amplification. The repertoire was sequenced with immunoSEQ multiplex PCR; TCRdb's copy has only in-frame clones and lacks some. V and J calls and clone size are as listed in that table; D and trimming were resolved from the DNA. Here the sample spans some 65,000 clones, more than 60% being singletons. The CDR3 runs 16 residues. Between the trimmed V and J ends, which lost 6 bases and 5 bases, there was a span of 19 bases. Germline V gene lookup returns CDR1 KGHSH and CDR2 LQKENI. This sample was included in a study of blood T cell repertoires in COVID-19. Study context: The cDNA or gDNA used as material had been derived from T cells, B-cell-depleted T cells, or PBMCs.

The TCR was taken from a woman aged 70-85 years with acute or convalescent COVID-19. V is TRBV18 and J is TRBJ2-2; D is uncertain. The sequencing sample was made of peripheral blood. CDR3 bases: TGTGCCAGCTCGCCGCGAGGAGCGATAACAACCGGGGAGCTGTTTTTT. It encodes CASSPRGAITTGELFF.